The clone carrying this T cell receptor beta chain showed up just a few times. Its antigen is still unknown. Other DNA sequences within the sample encode an identical CDR3. Evenly divided among several immunoSEQ plates was the genomic DNA of each subset. Data came from immunoSEQ multiplex PCR; TCRdb stores just in-frame clones and leaves some out. This table holds millions of clones, 80% to 95% found once. V was trimmed by 2 bases and J by 1 base, leaving 6 bases between them. Germline V CDR1 and CDR2: GTSNPN, SVGIG (reference sequence). The CDR3 sequence is 13 residues long. This specimen comes from a study of shared clonotypes between healthy human individuals. Findings and limits, study-wide: Across a handful of donors, naive CD4 shared 5% to 6.5%, naive CD8 3% to 3.5%, memory CD4 approximately 2.5%, memory CD8 about 0.4%.

The sequencing input was naive CD4+ T cells from PBMCs. Subset denoted: CD45RA+ positively selected. The chain is built from TRBV30 and TRBJ1-5; tentative D call: TRBD1 (5 bases). The clonotype originates from a man aged 18 to 29 in good health. Some clones in this sample may be carry-over from other donors' samples. CDR3 loop: CAWSRDSNQPQHF. CDR3 coding DNA: TGTGCCTGGAGTCGGGACAGCAATCAGCCCCAGCATTTT.